This T cell receptor (beta chain) stems from a study of blood T cells in healthy people across ages. Notes on the study in general: More naive CD4+ cells and higher diversity were found in long-lived than in aged donors. Percentage of naive T cells showed a strong correlation with TCR beta diversity. The lack of PBMC sorting stopped any conclusive naive versus antigen-experienced comparison.

Next came a second PCR, run for roughly 6 to 11 cycles, which used a sample-barcoded 5' primer along with a J-beta primer mix. TCRdb reanalysed the 5' RACE reads using MiXCR and keeps one entry per CDR3 protein. The sample has 630,000 or so distinct CDR3 sequences, around 32% seen once; the top ten hold over 15%. This clonotype was detected only a few times. Its cognate antigen is unknown. Ten milliliters of peripheral blood were drawn from each donor. The CDR3 spans 15 residues. With V trimmed by 0 bases and J by 4 bases, 6 bases remained unmatched. Germline CDR1 is DFQATT and CDR2 is SNEGSKA (reference sequence).

This chain uses TRBV20-1 with TRBJ2-3; 8 bases align to TRBD2. This receptor was taken from a woman older than 75 in good health. Sequenced sample: blood. CDR3 protein: CSARDHGGGADTQYF. The CDR3 DNA reads TGCAGTGCTAGAGATCACGGGGGGGGTGCAGATACGCAGTATTTT.